This T cell receptor (beta chain) emerged from a study of shared clonotypes between healthy human individuals. Sequenced by immunoSEQ multiplex PCR; TCRdb stores in-frame clones only, minus some. The data show about 590,000 clones, about 95% seen once. Naivety among CD8 cells was defined by CD45RO negativity and positive CCR7 selection, thereby excluding terminally differentiated effector memory CD45RA+ cells. The donor population consisted of healthy HIV-negative adults with no recent acute infections or vaccinations. The donor cohort consisted entirely of Caucasian adults residing in Nashville, Tennessee. CDR1 MDHEN and CDR2 SYDVKM come from the germline V gene. CDR3 length: 13 amino acids. The V gene lost 8 bases and the J gene lost 8 bases, with 16 bases spanning the gap.

This chain links TRBV28 with TRBJ1-5; D is possibly TRBD1 (6 bases). The sequenced material came from naive CD8+ T cells sorted from blood. This sequence was found in a woman aged 25 to 39 in good health. The CDR3 loop is CASVRGTNEPQHF. In nucleotides, the CDR3 is TGTGCCAGCGTAAGGGGGACAAATGAGCCCCAGCATTTT.